Listed here are 26 T cell receptor beta chains from one sample, sequenced in a study of CD8 T cells in ankylosing spondylitis. MiXCR, applied by TCRdb to the 5' RACE reads, yields one record per CDR3 protein. The table lists fewer than 250,000 distinct CDR3 sequences, 30% to 35% of them singletons. The sequencing sample was made of blood, either unsorted or a sorted T cell fraction (not recorded which). These receptors all come from a male donor with ankylosing spondylitis or in good health (not recorded which).

There are a few counts of this clonotype. J is TRBJ2-5 and V is TRBV7-3; 8 positions agree with TRBD1. V lost 7 bases and J lost 5; bases outside the gene matches: 6. The CDR3 runs 13 residues. In germline, CDR1 is SGHTA, CDR2 FQGTGA. CDR3: CASTQGAGETQYF. Here the CDR3 DNA reads TGTGCCAGCACCCAGGGGGCCGGGGAGACCCAGTACTTC.

The genes are TRBV7-8 and TRBJ2-5, with TRBD1 matching over 9 bases. Unmatched junction bases numbered 9, after V lost 6 bases and J lost 4 bases. This CDR3 region has 15 residues. Germline V gene data show CDR1 as SGHVS and CDR2 as FQNEAQ. CDR3 sequence reads: CASRWGQGGGETQYF. CDR3 bases: TGTGCCAGCAGATGGGGACAGGGTGGTGGAGAGACCCAGTACTTC.

The V and J genes are TRBV7-6 and TRBJ2-7; 7 bases are shared with TRBD2. Germline CDR1 and CDR2: SGHVS and FNYEAQ. V shed 2 bases, J shed 2 bases, and the junction held 6 bases outside the gene matches. The CDR3 is 15 residues long. The CDR3 loop is CASSLLASGAYEQYF. Here the CDR3 DNA reads TGTGCCAGCAGCTTATTGGCGAGCGGGGCCTACGAGCAGTACTTC. Full variable domain (remainder filled in from reference TRBV7-6 and TRBJ2-7): GAGVSQSPRYKVTKRGQDVALRCDPISGHVSLYWYRQALGQGPEFLTYFNYEAQQDKSGLPNDRFSAERPEGSISTLTIQRTEQRDSAMYRCASSLLASGAYEQYFGPGTRLTVT.

The V and J genes are TRBV6-5 and TRBJ2-3; TRBD2 matches at 9 bases. V was pared by 2 bases and J by 5 bases, with 8 bases of the junction left unmatched. Germline lookup yields CDR1 MNHEY and CDR2 SVGAGI. This CDR3 has 16 amino acids. The CDR3, as DNA: TGTGCCAGCAGTTACCGGGCGGGGGGGCTCGAAGATACGCAGTATTTT. This sequence encodes CASSYRAGGLEDTQYF.

This clonotype was observed a few times. This chain's CDR3 is CSVRDREIGELFF. The CDR3 DNA reads as TGCAGCGTCCGGGACAGGGAGATCGGGGAGCTGTTTTTT. This chain links TRBV29-1 with TRBJ2-2, with 9 bases lining up with TRBD1. The CDR3 has 13 residues. V shed 6 bases and J 7 bases; nucleotides not matched to a gene: 6. Germline V CDR1 and CDR2: SQVTM, ANQGSEA.

In its sample, this clonotype was seen a few times. The chain carries TRBV5-1 and TRBJ2-3; a possible D gene is TRBD1 (7 bases). The CDR3 contains 15 residues. The germline gives CDR1 SGHRS, CDR2 YFSETQ. Between the trimmed V and J ends, which lost 4 bases and 4 bases, there was a span of 16 bases. CDR3 sequence (DNA): TGCGCCAGCAGCCAGCAGACAGGGAGGCCAGATACGCAGTATTTT. Residues: CASSQQTGRPDTQYF.

The chain employs TRBV7-9 and TRBJ2-3; TRBD2 agrees at 7 bases. The CDR3 loop spans 13 amino acids. V lost 6 bases and J lost 3; bases outside the gene matches: 3. Germline V lookup: CDR1 SEHNR, CDR2 FQNEAQ (reference sequence). The chain's CDR3 is CASRVGGTDTQYF. CDR3 in DNA: TGTGCCAGCAGGGTGGGAGGGACAGATACGCAGTATTTT.

The V call is TRBV19, the J call TRBJ1-1; TRBD1 might be the D (5 bases). This CDR3 is built from 16 residues. V was cut by 4 bases and J by 1 base, with 16 bases left in between. CDR1 LNHDA and CDR2 SQIVND come from the germline V gene (reference sequence). The CDR3 spells CASSRDAPTGNTEAFF. Here the CDR3 DNA reads TGTGCCAGTAGTAGGGACGCACCAACGGGGAACACTGAAGCTTTCTTT.

This clonotype was picked up many times. This chain joins TRBV20-1 and TRBJ2-7; D call uncertain. The germline V gene encodes CDR1 DFQATT and CDR2 SNEGSKA (reference sequence). The V end lost 2 bases, the J end lost 1 base, and 6 bases lay between the germline ends. The CDR3 covers 12 residues. For the CDR3, the DNA is TGCAGTGCTAGAAGGACGTCCTACGAGCAGTACTTC. It specifies CSARRTSYEQYF.

This clonotype occurred once. The chain links TRBV12-3 or TRBV12-4 to TRBJ2-3, with 11 bases lining up with TRBD2. The junction had 11 bases not matched to a gene; V was cut back by 4 bases and J by 5 bases. The CDR3 sequence is 17 residues long. The CDR3 loop reads CASSSRISGGAGDTQYF. In DNA form, the CDR3 reads TGTGCCAGCAGTTCCAGGATTAGCGGGGGGGCAGGAGATACGCAGTATTTT.

This clonotype came up a few times. This chain connects TRBV7-2 to TRBJ2-5, with TRBD2 matching 8 bases. CDR1 is SGHTA and CDR2 is FQGNSA in the germline V gene. J gave up 4 bases and V 6 bases, and 7 bases lay outside the gene matches. The CDR3 has 14 amino acids. The CDR3 DNA reads TGTGCCAGCAGAAACGTCGCGGGGGGAGAGACCCAGTACTTC. It yields the protein CASRNVAGGETQYF.

This chain connects TRBV5-6 to TRBJ2-2, with 9 positions matching TRBD1. The CDR3 runs to 15 residues. The germline CDR1 and CDR2 sequences are SGHDT and YYEEEE. Unmatched junction bases numbered 4, after V lost 3 bases and J lost 4 bases. Here the CDR3 reads CASSSYRGPTGELFF. The CDR3 DNA follows: TGTGCCAGCAGCTCCTACAGGGGGCCCACCGGGGAGCTGTTTTTT.

This clonotype was recorded many times. The chain carries TRBV29-1 and TRBJ2-1, with D tentatively TRBD1 (6 bases). The V gene's germline CDR1 is SQVTM and CDR2 ANQGSEA. V was cut by 1 base and J by 10 bases, with 11 bases left in between. This CDR3 region has 12 residues. In DNA form, the CDR3 reads TGCAGCGTTGAAGGGGGACACCTGGAGCAGTTCTTC. It encodes CSVEGGHLEQFF.

The chain employs TRBV9 and TRBJ2-5; 10 bases agree with TRBD2. With 2 bases clipped from V and 5 bases from J, the junction kept 3 bases outside the gene matches. In germline, CDR1 is SGDLS, CDR2 YYNGEE. The CDR3 is made up of 14 amino acids. The CDR3 DNA follows: TGTGCCAGCAGCGTTAGCGGGGGGCGGGAGACCCAGTACTTC. It codes for CASSVSGGRETQYF.

This clonotype was recorded at least ten times. V and J are TRBV29-1 and TRBJ2-3, with 7 bases that match TRBD2. The CDR3 length is 14 residues. The germline gives CDR1 SQVTM, CDR2 ANQGSEA. The ends lost 6 bases at V and 0 bases at J; junction bases unmatched: 6. CDR3 in amino acids: CSVRTRRSTDTQYF. CDR3 DNA: TGCAGCGTCCGGACTAGGCGCAGCACAGATACGCAGTATTTT.

V gene TRBV5-1 combines with J gene TRBJ2-2; TRBD1 aligns across 11 bases. Germline CDR1 SGHRS, CDR2 YFSETQ. After removal of 2 bases from V and 7 bases from J, the junction contained 7 bases not matched to a gene. CDR3 length: 16 residues. The CDR3 DNA is TGCGCCAGCAGCTTACCTGGACAGGGGGCCGACGGGGAGCTGTTTTTT. Protein sequence: CASSLPGQGADGELFF.

This clonotype turned up a few times. The rearrangement uses TRBV21-1 and TRBJ1-1. TRBV21-1 is tagged as a pseudogene. CDR3 length: 17 residues. DNA for the CDR3: TGTGCCAGCAGCAAAAGGGCCCCGAGGCCGTCCAACACTGAAGCTTTCTTT. Amino acids: CASSKRAPRPSNTEAFF.

V and J are TRBV28 and TRBJ2-5, with D tentatively TRBD2 (5 bases). V was cut by 3 bases and J by 2 bases, with 7 bases left in between. Per germline, CDR1 MDHEN and CDR2 SYDVKM. The CDR3 has 13 amino acids. CDR3 in amino acids: CASSFWRQETQYF. CDR3 DNA sequence: TGTGCCAGCAGTTTTTGGAGGCAAGAGACCCAGTACTTC.

This clonotype has just a few counts. This chain connects TRBV6-5 to TRBJ2-7; TRBD2 is a possible D gene (6 bases). The V and J ends lost 4 bases and 2 bases respectively, with 9 bases between them. Germline V CDR1 and CDR2: MNHEY, SVGAGI. There are 13 residues in the CDR3. The CDR3 is CASSSGEAYEQYF. The CDR3 DNA reads TGTGCCAGCAGTTCGGGGGAAGCCTACGAGCAGTACTTC.

This clonotype was seen a few times. J is TRBJ1-1 and V is TRBV6-1, with a possible D match to TRBD1 (5 bases). There are 13 residues in the CDR3. The germline CDR1 and CDR2 sequences are MNHNS and SASEGT. V was shortened by 5 bases and J by 3 bases, with 10 bases between the two germline ends. This CDR3 reads CASSPGHDTEAFF. The CDR3, as DNA: TGTGCCAGCAGTCCTGGACACGACACTGAAGCTTTCTTT.

This clonotype was found a few times. The chain is built from TRBV5-5 and TRBJ2-7; D unresolved. Germline assignment: CDR1 SGHKS and CDR2 YYEKEE (reference sequence). This CDR3 contains 14 residues. Deletions cut 0 bases from V and 6 bases from J, with 13 bases between. Here the CDR3 DNA reads TGTGCCAGCAGCTTGGCCAGTTCAGGTGGCGAGCAGTACTTC. This codes for CASSLASSGGEQYF.

This chain joins TRBV20-1 and TRBJ2-3; D could derive from TRBD1 or TRBD2 (7 bases each). Germline lookup yields CDR1 DFQATT and CDR2 SNEGSKA (reference sequence). V lost 6 bases and J 8 bases, leaving 21 bases between the germline ends. The CDR3 is 14 residues long. The CDR3 here is CSARAGQGGRTQYF. DNA of the CDR3: TGCAGTGCCCGAGCGGGGCAGGGGGGACGTACGCAGTATTTT.

This clonotype came up a few times. The genes are TRBV15 and TRBJ2-5; 7 nucleotides agree with TRBD2. The J segment lost 5 bases and the V segment lost 4 bases, leaving 10 bases of the junction unmatched. The CDR3 extends over 15 amino acids. Germline lookup yields CDR1 LNHNV and CDR2 YYDKDF (reference sequence). CDR3 region: CATSTVGLSEETQYF. The CDR3 nucleotides are TGTGCCACCAGCACGGTGGGACTAAGCGAGGAGACCCAGTACTTC.

The rearrangement uses TRBV5-1 and TRBJ1-1; 10 nucleotides match TRBD1. CDR1 and CDR2 from the germline V gene are SGHRS and YFSETQ. CDR3 length: 15 amino acids. J lost 7 bases, V lost 3 bases, and 9 bases had no gene match. The CDR3 DNA follows: TGCGCCAGCAGCTCGGGACAGGGGTCTCGGTTTGAAGCTTTCTTT. This encodes CASSSGQGSRFEAFF.

The genes are TRBV29-1 and TRBJ2-3, with TRBD2 matching over 9 bases. The CDR3 totals 18 residues. CDR1 and CDR2 from the germline V gene are SQVTM and ANQGSEA. Unmatched junction bases numbered 14, after V lost 4 bases and J lost 0 bases. The CDR3 DNA reads as TGCAGCGTTGGGAGTTCAAGCGGGGGGTACTCTAGCACAGATACGCAGTATTTT. It encodes CSVGSSSGGYSSTDTQYF.

This clonotype came up a few times. The chain uses TRBV12-3 or TRBV12-4 and TRBJ2-7; D is perhaps TRBD1 (5 bases). V was pared by 5 bases and J by 5 bases, with 13 bases between. This CDR3 has 13 residues. CDR3 coding DNA: TGTGCCAGCAGTCCCCCGCAGGGTGACGAGCAGTACTTC. It is translated as CASSPPQGDEQYF.